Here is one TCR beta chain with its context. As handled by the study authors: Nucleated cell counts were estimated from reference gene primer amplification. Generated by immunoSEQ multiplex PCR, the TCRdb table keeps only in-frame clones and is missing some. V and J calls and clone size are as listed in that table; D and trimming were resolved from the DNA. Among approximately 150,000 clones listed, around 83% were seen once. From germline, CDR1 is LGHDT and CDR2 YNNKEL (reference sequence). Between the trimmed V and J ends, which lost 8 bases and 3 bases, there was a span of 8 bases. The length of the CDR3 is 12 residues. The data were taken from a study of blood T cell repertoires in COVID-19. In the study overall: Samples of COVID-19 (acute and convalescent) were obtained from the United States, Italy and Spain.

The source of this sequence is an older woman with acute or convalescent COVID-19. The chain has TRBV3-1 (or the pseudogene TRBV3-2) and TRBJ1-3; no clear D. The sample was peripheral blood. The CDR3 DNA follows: TGTGCCAGCTGCCTCAGTGGAAACACCATATATTTT. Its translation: CASCLSGNTIYF.